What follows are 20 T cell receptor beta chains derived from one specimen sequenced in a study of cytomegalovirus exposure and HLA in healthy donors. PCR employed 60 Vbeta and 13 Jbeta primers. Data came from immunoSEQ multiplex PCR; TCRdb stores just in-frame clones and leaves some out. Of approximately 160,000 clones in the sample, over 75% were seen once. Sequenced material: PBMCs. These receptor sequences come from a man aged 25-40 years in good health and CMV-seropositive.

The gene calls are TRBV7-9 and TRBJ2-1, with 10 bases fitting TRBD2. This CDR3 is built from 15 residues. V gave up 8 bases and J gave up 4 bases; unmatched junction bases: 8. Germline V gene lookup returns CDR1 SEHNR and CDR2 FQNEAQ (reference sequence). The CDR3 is CASGPSGRGYNEQFF. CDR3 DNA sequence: TGTGCCAGCGGACCTAGCGGGAGAGGTTACAATGAGCAGTTCTTC.

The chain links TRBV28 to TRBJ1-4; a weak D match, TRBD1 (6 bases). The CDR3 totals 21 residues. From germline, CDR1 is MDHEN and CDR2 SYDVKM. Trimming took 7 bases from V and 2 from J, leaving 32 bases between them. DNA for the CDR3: TGTGCCAGCAAGGGATCCGTAGGTGGGGACACCGGTTCTTTCACTAATGAAAAACTGTTTTTT. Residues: CASKGSVGGDTGSFTNEKLFF. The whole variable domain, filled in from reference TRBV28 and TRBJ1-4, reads DVKVTQSSRYLVKRTGEKVFLECVQDMDHENMFWYRQDPGLGLRLIYFSYDVKMKEKGDIPEGYSVSREKKERFSLILESASTNQTSMYLCASKGSVGGDTGSFTNEKLFFGSGTQLSVL.

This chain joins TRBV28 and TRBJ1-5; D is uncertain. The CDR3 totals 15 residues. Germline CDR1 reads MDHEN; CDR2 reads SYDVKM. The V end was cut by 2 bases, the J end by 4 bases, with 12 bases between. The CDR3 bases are TGTGCCAGCAGTTTAGCATTCGGTCGGAATCAGCCCCAGCATTTT. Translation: CASSLAFGRNQPQHF.

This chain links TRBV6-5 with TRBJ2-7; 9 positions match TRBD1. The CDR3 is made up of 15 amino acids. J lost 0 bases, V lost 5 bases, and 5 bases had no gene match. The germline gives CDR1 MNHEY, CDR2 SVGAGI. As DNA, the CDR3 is TGTGCCAGCAGTCCGGACAGGGGAGGCTCCTACGAGCAGTACTTC. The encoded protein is CASSPDRGGSYEQYF.

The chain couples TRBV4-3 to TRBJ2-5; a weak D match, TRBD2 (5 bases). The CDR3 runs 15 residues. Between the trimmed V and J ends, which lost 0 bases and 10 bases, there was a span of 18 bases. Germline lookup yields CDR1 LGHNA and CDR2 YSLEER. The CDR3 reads CASSQDPSGSIDQYF. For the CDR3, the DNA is TGCGCCAGCAGCCAAGATCCTTCGGGGTCTATCGACCAGTACTTC.

The chain's CDR3 is CASSLTGQVDTGELFF. The CDR3 DNA follows: TGTGCCAGCAGCTTGACGGGACAGGTAGACACCGGGGAGCTGTTTTTT. J is TRBJ2-2 and V is TRBV11-2; the match to TRBD1 covers 8 bases. V was clipped by 3 bases and J by 3 bases; unmatched bases: 6. This CDR3 is built from 16 residues. Looked up from germline, CDR1 is SGHAT and CDR2 is FQNNGV.

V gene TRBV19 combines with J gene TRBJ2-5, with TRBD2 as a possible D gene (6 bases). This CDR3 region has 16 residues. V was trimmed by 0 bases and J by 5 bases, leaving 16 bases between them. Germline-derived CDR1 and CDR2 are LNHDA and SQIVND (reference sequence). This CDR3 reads CASSIDPTLGRETQYF. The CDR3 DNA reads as TGTGCCAGTAGTATAGATCCTACCTTAGGGAGGGAGACCCAGTACTTC.

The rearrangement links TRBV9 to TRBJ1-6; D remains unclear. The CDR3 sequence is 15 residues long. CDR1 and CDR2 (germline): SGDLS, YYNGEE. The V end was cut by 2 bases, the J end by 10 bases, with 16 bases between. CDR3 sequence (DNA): TGTGCCAGCAGCGTCGAGGACGGCGCGGGGTCACCCCTCCACTTT. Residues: CASSVEDGAGSPLHF. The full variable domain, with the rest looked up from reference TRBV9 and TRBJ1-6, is DSGVTQTPKHLITATGQRVTLRCSPRSGDLSVYWYQQSLDQGLQFLIQYYNGEERAKGNILERFSAQQFPDLHSELNLSSLELGDSALYFCASSVEDGAGSPLHFGNGTRLTVT.

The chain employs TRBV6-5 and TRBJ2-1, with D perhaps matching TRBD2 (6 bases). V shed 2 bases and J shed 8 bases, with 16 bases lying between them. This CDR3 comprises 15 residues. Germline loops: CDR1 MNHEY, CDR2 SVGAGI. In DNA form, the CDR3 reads TGTGCCAGCAGTTACGACCCTAGCGTGAACTATGAGCAGTTCTTC. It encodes CASSYDPSVNYEQFF.

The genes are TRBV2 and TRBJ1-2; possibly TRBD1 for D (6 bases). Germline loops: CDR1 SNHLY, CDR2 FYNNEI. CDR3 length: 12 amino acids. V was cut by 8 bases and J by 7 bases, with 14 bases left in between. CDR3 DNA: TGTGCCAGCCGGGCGGGGGGCCTTGGCTACACCTTC. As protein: CASRAGGLGYTF.

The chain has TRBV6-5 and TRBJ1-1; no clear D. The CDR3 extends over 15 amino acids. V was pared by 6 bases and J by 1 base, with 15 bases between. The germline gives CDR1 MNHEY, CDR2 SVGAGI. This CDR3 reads CASRASRLRNTEAFF. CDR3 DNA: TGTGCCAGCAGGGCCTCCAGGCTCAGGAACACTGAAGCTTTCTTT.

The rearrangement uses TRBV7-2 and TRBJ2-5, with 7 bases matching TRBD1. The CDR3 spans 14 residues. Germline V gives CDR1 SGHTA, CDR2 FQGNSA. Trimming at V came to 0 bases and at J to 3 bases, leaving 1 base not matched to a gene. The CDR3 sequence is CASSLAGTEETQYF. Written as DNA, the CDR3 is TGTGCCAGCAGCTTAGCCGGGACAGAAGAGACCCAGTACTTC.

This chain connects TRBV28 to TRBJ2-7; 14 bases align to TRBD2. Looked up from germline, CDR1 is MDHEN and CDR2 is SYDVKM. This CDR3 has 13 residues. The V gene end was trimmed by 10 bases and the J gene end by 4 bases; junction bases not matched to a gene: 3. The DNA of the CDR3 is TGTGCCACCCGGACTAGCGGGGGGTACGAGCAGTACTTC. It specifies CATRTSGGYEQYF.

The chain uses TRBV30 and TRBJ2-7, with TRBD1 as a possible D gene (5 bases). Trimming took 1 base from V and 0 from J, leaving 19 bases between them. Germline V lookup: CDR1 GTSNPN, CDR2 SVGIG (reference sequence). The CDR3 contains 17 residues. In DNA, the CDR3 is TGTGCCTGGAGTGGGGCAGGCCCAGGGCTAATCTCCTACGAGCAGTACTTC. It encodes CAWSGAGPGLISYEQYF.

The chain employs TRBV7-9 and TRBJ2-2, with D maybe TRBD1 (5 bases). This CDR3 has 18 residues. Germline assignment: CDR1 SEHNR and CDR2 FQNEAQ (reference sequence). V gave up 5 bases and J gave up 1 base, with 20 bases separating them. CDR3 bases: TGTGCCAGCAGCGTGGGGCGTTTGGGAATTAGGAACACCGGGGAGCTGTTTTTT. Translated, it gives CASSVGRLGIRNTGELFF. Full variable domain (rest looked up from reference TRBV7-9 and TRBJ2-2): DTGVSQNPRHKITKRGQNVTFRCDPISEHNRLYWYRQTLGQGPEFLTYFQNEAQLEKSRLLSDRFSAERPKGSFSTLEIQRTEQGDSAMYLCASSVGRLGIRNTGELFFGEGSRLTVL.

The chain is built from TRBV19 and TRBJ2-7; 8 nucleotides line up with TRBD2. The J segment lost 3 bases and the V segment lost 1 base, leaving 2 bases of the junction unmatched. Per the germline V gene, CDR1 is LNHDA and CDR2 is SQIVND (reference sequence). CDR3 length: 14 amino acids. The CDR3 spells CASSIAGGLYEQYF. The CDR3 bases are TGTGCCAGTAGTATAGCGGGGGGGCTCTACGAGCAGTACTTC.

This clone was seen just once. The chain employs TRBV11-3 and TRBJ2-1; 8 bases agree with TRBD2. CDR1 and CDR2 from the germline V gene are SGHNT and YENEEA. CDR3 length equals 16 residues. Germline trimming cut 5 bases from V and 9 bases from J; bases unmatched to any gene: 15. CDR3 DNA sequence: TGTGCCAGCAGCCCGCCGGGACTAGTCACAGTAAGTGAGCAGTTCTTC. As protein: CASSPPGLVTVSEQFF.

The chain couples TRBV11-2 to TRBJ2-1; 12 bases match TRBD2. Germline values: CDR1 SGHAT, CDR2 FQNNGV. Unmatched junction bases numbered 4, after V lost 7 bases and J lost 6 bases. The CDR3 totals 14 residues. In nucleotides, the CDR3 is TGTGCCAGCAACCTACTAGCGGGAGGCAATGAGCAGTTCTTC. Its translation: CASNLLAGGNEQFF.

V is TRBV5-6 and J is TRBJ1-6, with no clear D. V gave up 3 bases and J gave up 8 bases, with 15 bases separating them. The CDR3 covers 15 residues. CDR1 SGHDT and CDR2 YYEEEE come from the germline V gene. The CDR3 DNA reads TGTGCCAGCAGCTCCCGCCCAGGTTACGATTCACCCCTCCACTTT. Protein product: CASSSRPGYDSPLHF.

The CDR3 sequence is CAWCLGRGSTEAFF. CDR3 nucleotides: TGTGCCTGGTGTCTTGGGCGCGGGAGTACTGAAGCTTTCTTT. This chain connects TRBV30 to TRBJ1-1, with D uncertain. V lost 5 bases to trimming and J lost 5 bases, with 18 bases between them. Germline assignment: CDR1 GTSNPN and CDR2 SVGIG (reference sequence). The CDR3 runs 14 residues.